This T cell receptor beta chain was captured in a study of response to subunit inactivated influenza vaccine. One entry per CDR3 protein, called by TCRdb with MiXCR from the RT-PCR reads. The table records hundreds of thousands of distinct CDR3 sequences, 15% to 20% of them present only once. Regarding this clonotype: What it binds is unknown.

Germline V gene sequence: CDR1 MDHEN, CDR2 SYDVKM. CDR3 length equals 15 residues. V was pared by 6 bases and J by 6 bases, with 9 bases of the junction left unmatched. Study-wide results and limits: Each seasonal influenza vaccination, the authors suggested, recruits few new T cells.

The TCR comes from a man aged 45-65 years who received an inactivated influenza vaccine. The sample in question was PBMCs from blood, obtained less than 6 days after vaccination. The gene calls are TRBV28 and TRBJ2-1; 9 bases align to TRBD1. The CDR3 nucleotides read TGTGCCAGCAGCGACCTCGGGACAGGGTCCAATGAGCAGTTCTTC. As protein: CASSDLGTGSNEQFF.